This entry lists 6 T cell receptor beta chains sequenced from one sample in a study of T cells in tumors and immune-related adverse events. Clones were read by immunoSEQ multiplex PCR, and TCRdb kept only the in-frame ones, dropping some. The sample has about 10,000 clones; under 95% are singletons. The sequences come from lymph node tissue, collected from a patient treated with anti-PD-1 therapy. These receptors all come from a female donor with metastatic renal cell carcinoma.

This chain joins TRBV4-2 and TRBJ1-1; TRBD1 is a possible D gene (5 bases). V lost 1 base and J 0 bases, leaving 6 bases between the germline ends. CDR3 length equals 14 residues. Germline CDR1 is LGHNA and CDR2 is YNFKEQ. The CDR3 DNA reads TGTGCCAGCAGCCAAGCAGGGATGAACACTGAAGCTTTCTTT. Protein: CASSQAGMNTEAFF.

The chain recombines TRBV4-2 with TRBJ2-7; D unclear. This CDR3 contains 15 residues. Trimming took off 0 bases at V and 2 bases at J, with 11 bases between the two ends. Germline CDR1 is LGHNA and CDR2 is YNFKEQ. CDR3 nucleotide sequence: TGTGCCAGCAGCCAAGATCTCCGAGGACCCTACGAGCAGTACTTC. Translated, it gives CASSQDLRGPYEQYF.

The chain combines TRBV7-2 with TRBJ2-1, with a tentative D call TRBD2 (6 bases). There are 14 residues in the CDR3. Germline V gene data show CDR1 as SGHTA and CDR2 as FQGNSA. Trimming took 7 bases from V and 4 from J, leaving 14 bases between them. CDR3 loop: CASTTTGTYNEQFF. The CDR3 region has the DNA TGTGCCAGCACCACAACCGGGACTTACAATGAGCAGTTCTTC.

In its sample, this clone was seen a few times. CDR3 nucleotide sequence: TGTGCCAGCAGTTCAACTCAACTGTTATTTAATGAAAAACTGTTTTTT. Translation: CASSSTQLLFNEKLFF. The chain couples TRBV27 to TRBJ1-4; D remains ambiguous. The CDR3 extends over 16 amino acids. Trimming removed 4 bases from V and 4 bases from J, with 16 bases in between. Germline CDR1 reads MNHEY; CDR2 reads SMNVEV (reference sequence).

This clone was counted between two and nine times. The rearrangement joins TRBV10-3 to TRBJ1-2; 10 positions agree with TRBD1. The V and J ends lost 4 bases and 4 bases, in that order; junction bases with no gene match: 9. The CDR3 covers 16 residues. Germline CDR1 is ENHRY and CDR2 is SYGVKD. CDR3 loop: CAISVSDRGHGYGYTF. The CDR3 bases are TGTGCCATCAGTGTATCAGACAGGGGGCATGGCTATGGCTACACCTTC.

The CDR3 sequence is CASGSGGATDTQYF. CDR3 DNA: TGTGCCAGCGGGAGCGGGGGGGCCACAGATACGCAGTATTTT. The chain links TRBV4-2 to TRBJ2-3; 10 positions agree with TRBD2. The CDR3 extends over 14 amino acids. V was clipped by 8 bases and J by 2 bases; unmatched bases: 4. The germline gives CDR1 LGHNA, CDR2 YNFKEQ.